These T cell receptor beta chains were read from a single sample in a study of blood T cell repertoires in COVID-19. Produced via immunoSEQ multiplex PCR; TCRdb's table is partial and in-frame only. The sample carries around 120,000 clones, approximately 84% recorded once. The sample consisted of peripheral blood. Receptors were obtained from a man aged 70-80 years with active or convalescent COVID-19. Both conserved end residues are part of each CDR3. The order of the fields is clone size, V gene, CDR3 protein. Size tells how often a clone was seen (once, few, many) or the class of an expanded clone, and some rows leave it out.

clone size: .; V gene: TRBV9; CDR3 protein: CASSVGGLAGVYEQYF
clone size: .; V gene: TRBV19; CDR3 protein: CASRPRAQGYGYTF
clone size: .; V gene: TRBV18; CDR3 protein: CASSPLPGNSGGPRNEQFF
clone size: .; V gene: TRBV2; CDR3 protein: CASGYREPNYGYTF
clone size: .; V gene: TRBV30; CDR3 protein: CAWSNPKVGSEKLFF
clone size: .; V gene: TRBV28; CDR3 protein: CASTLSAASTDTQYF
clone size: .; V gene: TRBV9; CDR3 protein: CASSVEPNTGELFF
clone size: once; V gene: TRBV11-3; CDR3 protein: CASSWQMQETQYF
clone size: .; V gene: TRBV11-2; CDR3 protein: CASGGHLGEQYF
clone size: .; V gene: TRBV7-3; CDR3 protein: CASSSDLGPYEQYF
clone size: .; V gene: TRBV2; CDR3 protein: CASGLAGVREQYF
clone size: .; V gene: TRBV15; CDR3 protein: CATSRDQVAASTGELFF
clone size: .; V gene: TRBV3-1/TRBV3-2; CDR3 protein: CASRATSNEQYF
clone size: .; V gene: TRBV12-5; CDR3 protein: CASGLVGAGGLTYNEQFF
clone size: .; V gene: TRBV18; CDR3 protein: CASSFGLAGDTQYF
clone size: .; V gene: TRBV29-1; CDR3 protein: CSGRGNADPKNYNEQFF
clone size: .; V gene: TRBV4-1; CDR3 protein: CASSQDSDPGWGTGRTEAFF
clone size: .; V gene: TRBV4-2; CDR3 protein: CASSQDLTQGRSRYTF
clone size: .; V gene: TRBV11-3; CDR3 protein: CASSPRLGSGTEAFF
clone size: .; V gene: TRBV7-2; CDR3 protein: CASSPPNGGVTGYTF
clone size: .; V gene: TRBV5-4; CDR3 protein: CASSLDVAGGSTDTQYF
clone size: .; V gene: TRBV15; CDR3 protein: CATSRDSLFISTDTQYF
clone size: .; V gene: TRBV9; CDR3 protein: CASRTSGSRGEQFF
clone size: .; V gene: TRBV25-1; CDR3 protein: CASSAHVDTEAFF
clone size: .; V gene: TRBV6-5; CDR3 protein: CASWDRGNSPLHF
clone size: few; V gene: TRBV10-3; CDR3 protein: CAISEYSGSLAGELFF
clone size: .; V gene: TRBV27; CDR3 protein: CASRDGRGLEQYF
clone size: .; V gene: TRBV5-4; CDR3 protein: CASSLAPTGTIVYTF
clone size: .; V gene: TRBV25-1; CDR3 protein: CASSEYGAAQPQHF
clone size: .; V gene: TRBV7-6; CDR3 protein: CASSPPTGGLEKLFF
clone size: .; V gene: TRBV19; CDR3 protein: CASSTSGGNSNQPQHF
clone size: .; V gene: TRBV7-2; CDR3 protein: CASSPLSSYEQYF
clone size: .; V gene: TRBV10-3; CDR3 protein: CAISETSGGPTQYF
clone size: .; V gene: TRBV28; CDR3 protein: CASKTGTGDASPLHF
clone size: .; V gene: TRBV7-9; CDR3 protein: CASSLWVTGGGEKLFF
clone size: .; V gene: TRBV4-3; CDR3 protein: CASSQPPARGLHNEQFF
clone size: once; V gene: TRBV6-6; CDR3 protein: CASRGTDWNGELFF
clone size: .; V gene: TRBV5-6; CDR3 protein: CASSRRGQGEVKRVGFF
clone size: .; V gene: TRBV11-2; CDR3 protein: CASSFLQGTQETQYF
clone size: .; V gene: TRBV10-3; CDR3 protein: CAISEGQDRYGYTF
clone size: .; V gene: TRBV7-9; CDR3 protein: CASSSTGGGGTDTQYF
clone size: .; V gene: TRBV21-1; CDR3 protein: CASITGGWSDTQYF
clone size: .; V gene: TRBV7-2; CDR3 protein: CASSLRQGPLVTEAFF
clone size: .; V gene: TRBV6-2/TRBV6-3; CDR3 protein: CASSYRQGAGETQYF
clone size: .; V gene: TRBV28; CDR3 protein: CASRENVGEQYF
clone size: .; V gene: TRBV9; CDR3 protein: CASSNRGGDNEQFF
clone size: .; V gene: TRBV13; CDR3 protein: CASSRTMNGRAAGEQFF
clone size: .; V gene: TRBV14; CDR3 protein: CASSQDGREGRRYEQYF
clone size: .; V gene: TRBV5-1; CDR3 protein: CASSPGQGKAFF
clone size: once; V gene: TRBV7-2; CDR3 protein: CASSEQQGGHGYTF
clone size: .; V gene: TRBV9; CDR3 protein: CASSVSSGGAVYNEQFF
clone size: .; V gene: TRBV5-6; CDR3 protein: CASSPGWTGMYIQYF
clone size: .; V gene: TRBV28; CDR3 protein: CASTSGQGNTEAFF
clone size: few; V gene: TRBV6-2/TRBV6-3; CDR3 protein: CASSYSPYRVGEAFF
clone size: .; V gene: TRBV9; CDR3 protein: CASARGLAVKAKNIQYF
clone size: .; V gene: TRBV5-4; CDR3 protein: CASSLGHNTGELFF
clone size: .; V gene: TRBV25-1; CDR3 protein: CASSVRLFYEQYF
clone size: once; V gene: TRBV7-9; CDR3 protein: CASSLALGVTPNEQFF